These T cell receptor beta chains were read from a single sample in a study of T cell clonotyping in hematopoietic cell transplantation. Profiled with immunoSEQ multiplex PCR; TCRdb holds only in-frame clones, not every one. The table shows approximately 12,000 clones, with about 91% occurring only once. The starting material was PBMCs, obtained 100 days after allogeneic stem cell transplant. Every receptor here comes from a female patient aged 60 or older who had an allogeneic stem cell transplant from an unrelated donor, so the T cells may come from the graft donor. Some clones in this sample may be carry-over from other donors' samples. Each CDR3 is given with its conserved first and last residue. D genes are given only for firm matches. Size values are once, few and many counts, or a class for expanded clones, and some rows have none.

J: TRBJ1-5
D: -
size: -
V: TRBV19
CDR3: CASTQYYGHLEPQHF
DNA: TGTGCCAGTACCCAGTATTACGGACACCTGGAGCCCCAGCATTTT

J: TRBJ1-1
D: -
size: -
V: TRBV2
CDR3: CASDRDPWTEAFF
DNA: TGTGCCAGCGACCGGGACCCTTGGACTGAAGCTTTCTTT

J: TRBJ2-1
D: TRBD1
size: -
V: TRBV27
CDR3: CASSLQGAGHEQFF
DNA: TGTGCCAGCAGTTTACAGGGGGCTGGGCATGAGCAGTTCTTC

J: TRBJ2-1
D: -
size: once
V: TRBV14
CDR3: CASSHFSSEQFF
DNA: TGTGCCAGCAGCCATTTTTCATCTGAGCAGTTCTTC

J: TRBJ1-6
D: TRBD1
size: -
V: TRBV7-2
CDR3: CASSWTGLLSPLHF
DNA: TGTGCCAGCAGCTGGACAGGGCTTCTTTCACCCCTCCACTTT

J: TRBJ2-1
D: -
size: few
V: TRBV2
CDR3: CASSGVIYNEQFF
DNA: TGTGCCAGCAGCGGCGTAATCTACAATGAGCAGTTCTTC

J: TRBJ2-6
D: TRBD1
size: -
V: TRBV2
CDR3: CASRRQGEGNVLTF
DNA: TGTGCCAGCAGGAGACAGGGCGAGGGCAACGTCCTGACTTTC

J: TRBJ2-2
D: TRBD1
size: -
V: TRBV29-1
CDR3: CSVERGLTGELFF
DNA: TGCAGCGTTGAGAGGGGGCTAACCGGGGAGCTGTTTTTT

J: TRBJ2-2
D: TRBD1
size: -
V: TRBV4-1
CDR3: CASSTLRGQGKAGELFF
DNA: TGCGCCAGCAGCACCCTCCGTGGACAGGGGAAGGCCGGGGAGCTGTTTTTT

J: TRBJ2-3
D: TRBD1
size: -
V: TRBV5-6
CDR3: CASSLVGQLTDTQYF
DNA: TGTGCCAGCAGCTTGGTGGGACAGCTCACAGATACGCAGTATTTT

J: TRBJ2-3
D: -
size: -
V: TRBV6-5
CDR3: CASSYSWEFKDTQYF
DNA: TGTGCCAGCAGTTACTCGTGGGAGTTTAAAGATACGCAGTATTTT

J: TRBJ2-3
D: -
size: -
V: TRBV6-5
CDR3: CASSLTRDNQGTQYF
DNA: TGTGCCAGCAGCCTGACGCGGGACAACCAGGGTACGCAGTATTTT

J: TRBJ2-1
D: TRBD1
size: -
V: TRBV2
CDR3: CASKVDRGFYNEQFF
DNA: TGTGCCAGCAAGGTGGACAGGGGGTTCTACAATGAGCAGTTCTTC

J: TRBJ2-1
D: -
size: -
V: TRBV6-5
CDR3: CASSYGQGRYNEQFF
DNA: TGTGCCAGCAGTTACGGGCAGGGGAGGTACAATGAGCAGTTCTTC

J: TRBJ2-2
D: TRBD2
size: -
V: TRBV10-3
CDR3: CAISESLAGGNTGELFF
DNA: TGTGCCATCAGTGAGTCCTTAGCGGGAGGGAACACCGGGGAGCTGTTTTTT

J: TRBJ1-4
D: -
size: once
V: TRBV11-1
CDR3: CASSPVTAGNEKLFF
DNA: TGTGCCAGCAGCCCGGTCACCGCGGGGAATGAAAAACTGTTTTTT

J: TRBJ2-7
D: TRBD2
size: -
V: TRBV11-2
CDR3: CASRILATYEQYF
DNA: TGTGCCAGCAGGATACTAGCGACCTACGAGCAGTACTTC

J: TRBJ2-3
D: TRBD2
size: -
V: TRBV4-1
CDR3: CASAFGSGDSGQYF
DNA: TGCGCCAGCGCTTTTGGGAGCGGGGACTCAGGGCAGTATTTT

J: TRBJ1-5
D: -
size: -
V: TRBV19
CDR3: CASMDGPNQPQHF
DNA: TGTGCCAGTATGGACGGTCCCAATCAGCCCCAGCATTTT

J: TRBJ2-7
D: TRBD1
size: -
V: TRBV19
CDR3: CASSAPTGVHEQYF
DNA: TGTGCCAGTAGCGCGCCGACAGGGGTACACGAGCAGTACTTC

J: TRBJ2-5
D: -
size: few
V: TRBV7-8
CDR3: CASSLALGTETQYF
DNA: TGTGCCAGCAGCTTAGCGCTGGGAACAGAGACCCAGTACTTC

J: TRBJ1-5
D: TRBD1
size: once
V: TRBV11-2
CDR3: CASSPSAGGPNQPQHF
DNA: TGTGCCAGCAGTCCGTCGGCAGGGGGCCCCAATCAGCCCCAGCATTTT

J: TRBJ2-7
D: -
size: -
V: TRBV20-1
CDR3: CSAGAGLF
DNA: TGCAGTGCTGGAGCGGGTCTATTC